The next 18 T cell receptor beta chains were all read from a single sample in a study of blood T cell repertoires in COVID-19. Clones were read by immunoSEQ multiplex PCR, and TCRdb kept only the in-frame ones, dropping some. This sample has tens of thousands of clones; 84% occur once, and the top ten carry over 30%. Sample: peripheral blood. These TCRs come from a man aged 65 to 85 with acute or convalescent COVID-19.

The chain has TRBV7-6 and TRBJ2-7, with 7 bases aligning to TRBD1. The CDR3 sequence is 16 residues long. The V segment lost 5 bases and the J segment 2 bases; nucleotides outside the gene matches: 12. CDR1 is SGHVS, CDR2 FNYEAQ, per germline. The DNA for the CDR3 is TGTGCCAGCAGCCCCTCGACAGGGCCTCTAACCTACGAGCAGTACTTC. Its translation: CASSPSTGPLTYEQYF. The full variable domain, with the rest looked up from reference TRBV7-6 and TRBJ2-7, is GAGVSQSPRYKVTKRGQDVALRCDPISGHVSLYWYRQALGQGPEFLTYFNYEAQQDKSGLPNDRFSAERPEGSISTLTIQRTEQRDSAMYRCASSPSTGPLTYEQYFGPGTRLTVT.

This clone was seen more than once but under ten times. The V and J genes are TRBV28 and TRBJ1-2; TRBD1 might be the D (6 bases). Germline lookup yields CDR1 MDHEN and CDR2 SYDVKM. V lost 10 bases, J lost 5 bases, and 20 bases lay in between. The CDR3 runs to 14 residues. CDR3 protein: CATRPPGVGYGYTF. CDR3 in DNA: TGTGCCACCAGGCCACCAGGGGTAGGGTATGGCTACACCTTC.

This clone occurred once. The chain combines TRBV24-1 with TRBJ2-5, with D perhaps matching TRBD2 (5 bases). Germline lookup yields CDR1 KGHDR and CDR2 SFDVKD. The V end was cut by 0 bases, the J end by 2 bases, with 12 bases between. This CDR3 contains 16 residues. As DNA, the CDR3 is TGTGCCACCAGTGATTTGGGGAGCGGAGGACAAGAGACCCAGTACTTC. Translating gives CATSDLGSGGQETQYF.

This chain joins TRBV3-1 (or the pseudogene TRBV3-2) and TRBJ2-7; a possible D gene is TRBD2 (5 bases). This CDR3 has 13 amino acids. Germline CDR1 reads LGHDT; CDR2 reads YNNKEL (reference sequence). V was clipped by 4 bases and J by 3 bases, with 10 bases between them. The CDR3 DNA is TGTGCCAGCAGCCCAGGACTCCTCTACGAGCAGTACTTC. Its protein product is CASSPGLLYEQYF.

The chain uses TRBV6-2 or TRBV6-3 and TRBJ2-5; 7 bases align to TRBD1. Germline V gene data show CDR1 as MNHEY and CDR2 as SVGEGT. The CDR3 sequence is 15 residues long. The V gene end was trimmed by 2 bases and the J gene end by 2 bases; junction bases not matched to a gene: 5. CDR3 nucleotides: TGTGCCAGCAGTTACGGGGCAGGGGGACAAGAGACCCAGTACTTC. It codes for CASSYGAGGQETQYF.

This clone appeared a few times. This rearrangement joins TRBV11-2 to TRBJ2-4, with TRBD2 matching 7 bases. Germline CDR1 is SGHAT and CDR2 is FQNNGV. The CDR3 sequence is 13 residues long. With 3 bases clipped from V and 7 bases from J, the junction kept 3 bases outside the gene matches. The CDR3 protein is CASSLGGTNIQYF. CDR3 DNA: TGTGCCAGCAGCTTGGGGGGGACGAACATTCAGTACTTC. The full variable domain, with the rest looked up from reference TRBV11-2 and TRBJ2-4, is EAGVAQSPRYKIIEKRQSVAFWCNPISGHATLYWYQQILGQGPKLLIQFQNNGVVDDSQLPKDRFSAERLKGVDSTLKIQPAKLEDSAVYLCASSLGGTNIQYFGAGTRLSVL.

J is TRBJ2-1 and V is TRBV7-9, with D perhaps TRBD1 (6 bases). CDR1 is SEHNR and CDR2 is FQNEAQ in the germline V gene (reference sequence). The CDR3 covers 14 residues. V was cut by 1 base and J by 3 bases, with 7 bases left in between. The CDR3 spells CASSLDRDYNEQFF. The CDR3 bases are TGTGCCAGCAGCTTAGACAGGGACTACAATGAGCAGTTCTTC.

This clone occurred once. The CDR3 DNA reads as TGTGCCAGCAGTACCCCGGGACAGAGCTACGAGCAGTACTTC. Its translation is CASSTPGQSYEQYF. The chain couples TRBV28 to TRBJ2-7; 7 nucleotides match TRBD1. The CDR3 extends over 14 amino acids. The junction had 7 bases not matched to a gene; V was cut back by 5 bases and J by 3 bases. From germline, CDR1 is MDHEN and CDR2 SYDVKM.

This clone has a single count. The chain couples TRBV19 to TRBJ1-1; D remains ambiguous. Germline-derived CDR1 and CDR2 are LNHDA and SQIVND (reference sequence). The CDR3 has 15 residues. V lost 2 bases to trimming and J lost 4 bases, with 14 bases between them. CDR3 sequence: CASSINSNRGTEAFF. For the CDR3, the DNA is TGTGCCAGTAGTATAAATAGTAATCGGGGCACTGAAGCTTTCTTT.

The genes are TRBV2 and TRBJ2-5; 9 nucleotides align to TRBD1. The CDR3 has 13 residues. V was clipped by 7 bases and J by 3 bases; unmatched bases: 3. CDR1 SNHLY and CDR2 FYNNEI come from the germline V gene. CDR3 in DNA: TGTGCCAGCAAATGGACAGGGGAAGAGACCCAGTACTTC. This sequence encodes CASKWTGEETQYF.

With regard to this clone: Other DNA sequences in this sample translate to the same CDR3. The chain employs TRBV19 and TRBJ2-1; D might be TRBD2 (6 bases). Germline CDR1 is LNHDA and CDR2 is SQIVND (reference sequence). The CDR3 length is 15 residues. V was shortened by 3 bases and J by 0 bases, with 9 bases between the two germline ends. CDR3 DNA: TGTGCCAGTAGTATGGGAGGTCTCTCCTACAATGAGCAGTTCTTC. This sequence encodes CASSMGGLSYNEQFF.

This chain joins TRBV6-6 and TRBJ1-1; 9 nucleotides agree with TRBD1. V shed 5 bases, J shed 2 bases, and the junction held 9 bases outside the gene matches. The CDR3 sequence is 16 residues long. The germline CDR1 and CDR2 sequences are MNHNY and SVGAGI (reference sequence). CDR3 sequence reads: CASSRPTGQGNTEAFF. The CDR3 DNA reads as TGTGCCAGCAGTCGACCGACGGGACAGGGAAACACTGAAGCTTTCTTT.

The CDR3 nucleotides are TGTGCCAGCAGTCCTTCGGACAAGGGGGCCTATGGCTACACCTTC. As protein: CASSPSDKGAYGYTF. The chain couples TRBV6-5 to TRBJ1-2; the match to TRBD1 covers 7 bases. Trimming at V came to 5 bases and at J to 4 bases, leaving 10 bases not matched to a gene. CDR1 is MNHEY, CDR2 SVGAGI, per germline. The CDR3 sequence is 15 residues long.

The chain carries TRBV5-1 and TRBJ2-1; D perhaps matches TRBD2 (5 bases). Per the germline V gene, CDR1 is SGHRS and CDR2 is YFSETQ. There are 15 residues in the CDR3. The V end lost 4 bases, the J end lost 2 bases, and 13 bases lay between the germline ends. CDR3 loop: CASSQDGVPYNEQFF. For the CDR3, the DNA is TGCGCCAGCAGCCAGGACGGGGTGCCCTACAATGAGCAGTTCTTC.

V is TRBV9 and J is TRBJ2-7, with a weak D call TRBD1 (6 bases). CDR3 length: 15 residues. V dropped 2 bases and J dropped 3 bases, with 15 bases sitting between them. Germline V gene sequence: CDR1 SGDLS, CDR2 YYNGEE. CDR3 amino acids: CASSVRSGEFYEQYF. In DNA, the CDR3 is TGTGCCAGCAGCGTTAGGTCAGGGGAATTCTACGAGCAGTACTTC. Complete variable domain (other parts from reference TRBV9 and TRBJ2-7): DSGVTQTPKHLITATGQRVTLRCSPRSGDLSVYWYQQSLDQGLQFLIQYYNGEERAKGNILERFSAQQFPDLHSELNLSSLELGDSALYFCASSVRSGEFYEQYFGPGTRLTVT.

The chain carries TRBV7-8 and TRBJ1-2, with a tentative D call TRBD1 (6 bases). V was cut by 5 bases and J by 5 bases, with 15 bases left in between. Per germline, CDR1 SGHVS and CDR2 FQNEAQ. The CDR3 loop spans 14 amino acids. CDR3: CASSRAGTNYGYTF. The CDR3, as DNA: TGTGCCAGCAGCAGAGCCGGGACAAATTATGGCTACACCTTC.

The DNA of the CDR3 is TGTGCCAGCAGCTCCTTTTCTGGGACAGGGTATAGCAATCAGCCCCAGCATTTT. It is translated as CASSSFSGTGYSNQPQHF. The chain carries TRBV7-9 and TRBJ1-5; 9 bases match TRBD1. J was trimmed by 0 bases and V by 4 bases; bases with no gene match: 10. The CDR3 is made up of 18 amino acids. Looked up from germline, CDR1 is SEHNR and CDR2 is FQNEAQ (reference sequence).

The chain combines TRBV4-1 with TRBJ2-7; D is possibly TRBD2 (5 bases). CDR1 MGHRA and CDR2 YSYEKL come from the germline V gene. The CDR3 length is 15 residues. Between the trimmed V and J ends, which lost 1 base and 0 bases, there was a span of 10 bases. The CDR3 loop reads CASSQGSGSSYEQYF. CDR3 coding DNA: TGCGCCAGCAGCCAAGGGTCGGGAAGCTCCTACGAGCAGTACTTC.